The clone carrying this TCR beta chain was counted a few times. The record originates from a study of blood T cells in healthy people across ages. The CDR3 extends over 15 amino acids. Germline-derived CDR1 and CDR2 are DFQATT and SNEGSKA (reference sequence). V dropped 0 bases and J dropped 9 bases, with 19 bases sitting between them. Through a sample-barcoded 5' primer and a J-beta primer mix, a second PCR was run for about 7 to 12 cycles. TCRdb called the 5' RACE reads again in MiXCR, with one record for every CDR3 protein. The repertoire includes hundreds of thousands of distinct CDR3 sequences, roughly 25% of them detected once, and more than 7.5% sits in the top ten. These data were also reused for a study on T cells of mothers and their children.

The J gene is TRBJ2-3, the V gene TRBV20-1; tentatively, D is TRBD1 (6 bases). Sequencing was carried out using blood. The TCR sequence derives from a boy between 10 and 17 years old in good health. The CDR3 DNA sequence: TGCAGTGCTAGAGAAGGGGACCGCAGGGGAAAGACGCAGTATTTT. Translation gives CSAREGDRRGKTQYF.